This T cell receptor (beta chain) was profiled in a study of T cell repertoires in cytomegalovirus infection. Background on the study: Matching HLA type, along with CMV infection, was indicated by public TCR beta signatures.

MiXCR, applied by TCRdb to the reads, yields one record per CDR3 protein. Here the sample spans under 850,000 distinct CDR3 sequences, 35% being singletons. V lost 5 bases and J 6 bases, leaving 17 bases between the germline ends. This CDR3 is built from 14 residues. Germline V CDR1 and CDR2: MDHEN, SYDVKM. Notes on the study in general: CMV-specific TCR beta clonotypes restricted by HLA-C were the ones dominating the ex vivo response.

A remark on this clonotype: Its antigen remains unknown.

This receptor was obtained from a human donor in good health (CMV status not recorded). Some clones in this sample may be carry-over from other donors' samples. The sample was PBMCs. The genes are TRBV28 and TRBJ2-7; tentatively, D is TRBD1 or TRBD2 (5 bases each). DNA for the CDR3: TGTGCCAGCAGTCTCTCGGGGCTGTCTATCGAGCAGTACTTC. Translating gives CASSLSGLSIEQYF.